The rows below give T cell receptor beta chains drawn from one sample of a study of T cells in Graves' hyperthyroidism and ophthalmopathy. TCRdb recomputed calls from the multiplex PCR reads with MiXCR, one row per CDR3 protein. The sample lists a few hundred thousand distinct CDR3 sequences, 15% to 20% occurring once. Sequenced input: blood. The receptors originated from a woman aged 50 to 60 with Graves' hyperthyroidism. Each CDR3 is given with its conserved first and last residue. The D gene is left open where the match is weak. Size tells how often a clone was seen (once, few, many) or the class of an expanded clone, and some rows leave it out.

14	TRBJ2-5	many	.	TRBV7-2	CASSWSGLQETQYF	TGTGCCAGCAGCTGGTCCGGCCTCCAAGAGACCCAGTACTTC
16	TRBJ2-3	.	.	TRBV11-2	CASSLRTGVGTDTQYF	TGTGCCAGCAGCTTAAGGACGGGGGTGGGGACAGATACGCAGTATTTT
15	TRBJ2-3	many	.	TRBV3-1	CASSQGGLHTDTQYF	TGTGCCAGCAGCCAAGGGGGACTGCACACAGATACGCAGTATTTT
13	TRBJ2-1	many	.	TRBV20-1	CSAGGGPYNEQFF	TGCAGTGCTGGGGGGGGCCCTTACAATGAGCAGTTCTTC
12	TRBJ2-1	many	.	TRBV30	CAWAPRRTEQFF	TGTGCCTGGGCCCCCCGAAGAACGGAGCAGTTCTTC
15	TRBJ2-2	.	TRBD2	TRBV5-4	CASSLPSGVDGELFF	TGTGCCAGCAGCTTGCCTAGCGGGGTCGACGGGGAGCTGTTTTTT
11	TRBJ2-7	many	.	TRBV6-2/TRBV6-3	CASSLIYEQYF	TGTGCCAGCAGCCTAATCTACGAGCAGTACTTC
15	TRBJ2-1	many	TRBD1	TRBV7-8	CASSIGQGAYNEQFF	TGTGCCAGCAGCATCGGACAGGGGGCCTACAATGAGCAGTTCTTC
16	TRBJ2-7	few	.	TRBV27	CASSRGTGTYSYEQYF	TGTGCCAGCAGCCGCGGGACCGGGACTTACTCCTACGAGCAGTACTTC
13	TRBJ2-5	many	.	TRBV18	CASSPRRQETQYF	TGTGCCAGCTCACCACGTCGGCAAGAGACCCAGTACTTC
14	TRBJ1-1	many	TRBD1	TRBV11-1	CASSLATGTTEAFF	TGTGCCAGCAGCTTAGCGACAGGGACCACTGAAGCTTTCTTT
12	TRBJ1-2	many	.	TRBV5-5	CASSSLSAGYTF	TGTGCCAGCAGCTCACTTTCTGCCGGCTACACCTTC
16	TRBJ1-2	.	TRBD1	TRBV7-2	CASSLASTGGDYGYTF	TGTGCCAGCAGCTTAGCCTCGACAGGGGGCGACTATGGCTACACCTTC
17	TRBJ1-1	many	.	TRBV5-1	CASSLAAPVGMNTEAFF	TGCGCCAGCAGCTTGGCCGCGCCAGTTGGCATGAACACTGAAGCTTTCTTT
12	TRBJ2-5	few	.	TRBV18	CASSPGEQTQYF	TGTGCCAGCTCACCAGGGGAACAGACCCAGTACTTC
17	TRBJ1-3	many	.	TRBV12-3/TRBV12-4	CASTPSLIVSSGNTIYF	TGTGCCAGCACCCCCTCCTTGATAGTGAGCTCTGGAAACACCATATATTTT
13	TRBJ1-4	.	.	TRBV20-1	CSARDSRAEKLFF	TGCAGTGCTAGGGACAGTCGGGCCGAAAAACTGTTTTTT
13	TRBJ1-5	many	.	TRBV10-3	CATVDRPDQPQHF	TGTGCCACCGTGGACCGCCCGGACCAGCCCCAGCATTTT
13	TRBJ2-5	many	.	TRBV28	CASSLQGGVTQYF	TGTGCCAGCAGTTTACAGGGGGGAGTAACCCAGTACTTC
15	TRBJ2-4	many	TRBD2	TRBV2	CASSGLAGGGDIQYF	TGTGCCAGCAGTGGACTAGCGGGAGGCGGTGACATTCAGTACTTC
17	TRBJ2-2	many	.	TRBV7-8	CASSLARGRVSTGELFF	TGTGCCAGCAGCTTAGCCAGGGGCCGGGTTTCCACCGGGGAGCTGTTTTTT
16	TRBJ2-7	.	TRBD2	TRBV20-1	CSARDGGRENDYEQYF	TGCAGTGCTAGAGATGGTGGGCGGGAGAACGACTACGAGCAGTACTTC
16	TRBJ1-1	few	.	TRBV6-1	CASSERGSEANTEAFF	TGTGCCAGCAGCGAACGGGGCTCTGAGGCGAACACTGAAGCTTTCTTT
16	TRBJ2-1	few	.	TRBV9	CASSVAQGRTYNEQFF	TGTGCCAGCAGCGTCGCACAGGGGAGGACCTACAATGAGCAGTTCTTC
15	TRBJ2-1	many	.	TRBV6-1	CASTILPADFNEQFF	TGTGCCAGCACTATACTTCCCGCGGACTTCAATGAGCAGTTCTTC
13	TRBJ1-1	.	.	TRBV7-9	CASSLSGETEAFF	TGTGCCAGCAGCTTGTCAGGGGAAACTGAAGCTTTCTTT
14	TRBJ2-5	.	TRBD1	TRBV7-9	CASSHGTGGAFQYF	TGTGCCAGCAGCCATGGGACAGGGGGCGCATTCCAGTACTTC
14	TRBJ2-7	.	TRBD1	TRBV5-1	CASSLEQGAAEQYF	TGCGCCAGCAGCTTGGAACAGGGGGCTGCCGAGCAGTACTTC
17	TRBJ2-3	.	.	TRBV7-9	CASSLLAAAEITDTQYF	TGTGCCAGCAGCTTATTGGCTGCGGCGGAGATCACAGATACGCAGTATTTT
14	TRBJ1-5	many	.	TRBV6-1	CASSEDGGWQPQHF	TGTGCCAGCAGTGAGGATGGGGGATGGCAGCCCCAGCATTTT
19	TRBJ2-3	.	TRBD2	TRBV11-2	CASSPTSGRASLDPYTQYF	TGTGCCAGCAGCCCCACTAGCGGGAGGGCCTCCTTGGACCCATATACGCAGTATTTT
14	TRBJ1-5	few	.	TRBV12-3/TRBV12-4	CASSLQSPNQPQHF	TGTGCCAGCAGTTTGCAGAGTCCCAATCAGCCCCAGCATTTT
14	TRBJ2-1	many	.	TRBV11-2	CASSFGPGVNEQFF	.
14	TRBJ1-5	.	.	TRBV29-1	CSVGAGGGNQPQHF	TGCAGCGTTGGTGCCGGGGGCGGGAATCAGCCCCAGCATTTT
15	TRBJ2-1	many	TRBD2	TRBV12-3/TRBV12-4	CASSTEGLARNEQFF	TGTGCCAGCAGCACGGAAGGACTAGCTCGGAATGAGCAGTTCTTC
13	TRBJ2-1	few	.	TRBV30	CAWSVGGHYEQFF	TGTGCCTGGAGTGTTGGCGGGCACTATGAGCAGTTCTTC
12	TRBJ1-1	few	.	TRBV10-3	CAISGVNTEAFF	TGTGCCATCAGTGGGGTGAACACTGAAGCTTTCTTT
15	TRBJ2-5	few	TRBD2	TRBV5-1	CASSLGGLATETQYF	TGCGCCAGCAGCTTGGGCGGACTAGCGACAGAGACCCAGTACTTC
14	TRBJ2-5	.	.	TRBV6-1	CASSESQGRETQYF	TGTGCCAGCAGTGAATCCCAGGGGCGGGAGACCCAGTACTTC
15	TRBJ1-6	.	TRBD1	TRBV6-1	CASTDAGTENSPLHF	TGTGCCAGCACCGATGCCGGGACAGAGAATTCACCCCTCCACTTT
15	TRBJ2-1	many	.	TRBV30	CAWSVGDLSYNEQFF	TGTGCCTGGAGTGTGGGGGACCTGTCCTACAATGAGCAGTTCTTC
13	TRBJ1-1	.	.	TRBV27	CASSFMVDTEAFF	TGTGCCAGCAGTTTTATGGTAGACACTGAAGCTTTCTTT
11	TRBJ2-3	many	.	TRBV2	CASSVGYTQYF	TGTGCCAGCAGTGTGGGATATACGCAGTATTTT
13	TRBJ1-2	many	TRBD1	TRBV2	CASKGQVTYGYTF	TGTGCCAGTAAGGGACAGGTGACCTATGGCTACACCTTC
14	TRBJ1-3	few	TRBD1	TRBV12-3/TRBV12-4	CATNPGQGRNTIYF	TGTGCCACCAACCCGGGACAGGGTAGAAACACCATATATTTT
13	TRBJ2-7	many	.	TRBV13	CASSLTVLDEQYF	TGTGCCAGCAGCTTAACAGTGCTGGACGAGCAGTACTTC
13	TRBJ2-1	many	.	TRBV6-2/TRBV6-3	CASSPGGYNEQFF	TGTGCCAGCAGCCCCGGGGGTTACAATGAGCAGTTCTTC
16	TRBJ2-3	.	TRBD1	TRBV12-3/TRBV12-4	CASSSEKTGVEDTQYF	TGTGCCAGCAGTTCCGAGAAGACAGGGGTGGAAGATACGCAGTATTTT
14	TRBJ2-2	few	TRBD2	TRBV12-3/TRBV12-4	CASNGLADTGELFF	TGTGCCAGCAACGGACTAGCGGACACCGGGGAGCTGTTTTTT
13	TRBJ2-2	few	.	TRBV10-3	CAIRHQGTGELFF	TGTGCCATCAGGCACCAGGGGACCGGGGAGCTGTTTTTT
18	TRBJ2-7	.	.	TRBV14	CASSQEVKWGRSSYEQYF	TGTGCCAGCAGCCAAGAAGTAAAGTGGGGGAGGAGCTCCTACGAGCAGTACTTC
15	TRBJ2-1	.	.	TRBV19	CASSIKQGGYNEQFF	TGTGCCAGTAGTATTAAACAGGGCGGCTACAATGAGCAGTTCTTC
15	TRBJ2-1	.	TRBD1	TRBV7-7	CASSLDRGPHNEQFF	TGTGCTAGCAGCTTAGACAGGGGTCCACACAATGAGCAGTTCTTC
14	TRBJ2-3	many	TRBD1	TRBV3-1	CASSYRDSADTQYF	TGTGCCAGCAGTTACCGGGACAGCGCAGATACGCAGTATTTT
14	TRBJ2-5	.	TRBD2	TRBV20-1	CSASGLAEVETQYF	TGCAGTGCTAGTGGCCTAGCGGAGGTAGAGACCCAGTACTTC
16	TRBJ2-1	few	TRBD2	TRBV25-1	CASPGKAGVTYNEQFF	TGTGCCAGCCCTGGAAAAGCGGGGGTTACATACAATGAGCAGTTCTTC